A single sample gave rise to the 3 T cell receptor beta chains below, sequenced in a study of T cell clonality in common variable immunodeficiency. The method was immunoSEQ multiplex PCR; TCRdb's version includes in-frame clones alone and lacks a portion of them. Altogether around 33,000 clones were found in the sample, and no singletons occur. Study observations and caveats: Fewer deletions and N-nucleotide insertions were reportedly seen in common variable immunodeficiency TCR beta sequences.

No antigens are known for them. Sequenced: peripheral blood mononuclear cells. These receptor sequences come from a human donor with common variable immunodeficiency.

This clone was seen many times. The CDR3 is cut off 3 residues early in the read; its end comes from the germline J gene. The V call is TRBV7-2, the J call TRBJ2-4; 8 nucleotides match TRBD1. Losses at the gene ends were 3 bases for V and 8 bases for J; bases not matched to a gene: 3. This CDR3 region has 13 residues. Germline CDR1 reads SGHTA; CDR2 reads FQGNSA. CDR3 DNA, as far as it was read: TGTGCCAGCAGCTTTGCGGACAGGGACATT. It specifies CASSFADRDI. The CDR3 in its entirety is CASSFADRDIQYF.

This clone was recorded many times. The part of the CDR3 DNA that was read is TGTGCCAGTAGTATAGGTTTGGGGCTAGCGGGGTTCCAAGAGACC. It specifies CASSIGLGLAGFQET. The full-length CDR3 reads as CASSIGLGLAGFQETQYF. The rearrangement joins TRBV19 to TRBJ2-5; 9 bases fit TRBD2. The read terminates 3 residues ahead of where the CDR3 ends, so the germline J gene completes it. V was pared by 1 base and J by 1 base, with 10 bases of the junction left unmatched. CDR3 length: 18 amino acids. Per germline, CDR1 LNHDA and CDR2 SQIVND (reference sequence).

The sequenced CDR3 bases are TGTGCCAGCAGTAACTCACGCAACCAAGAGACC. As protein: CASSNSRNQET. In full, the CDR3 reads CASSNSRNQETQYF. The rearrangement joins TRBV2 to TRBJ2-5; D ambiguous. The CDR3 end is not reached by the read, which stops 3 residues before it; the germline J gene fills it in. There are 14 residues in the CDR3. The germline V gene has CDR1 SNHLY and CDR2 FYNNEI. V lost 5 bases and J 0 bases, leaving 10 bases between the germline ends.